These 10 T cell receptor beta chains share one sample of origin, sequenced in a study of blood T cells in healthy people across ages. It was with a sample-barcoded 5' primer and a J-beta primer mix that a second PCR of roughly 7 to 12 cycles was run. Each CDR3 protein gets one entry after TCRdb re-called the 5' RACE reads with MiXCR. There are hundreds of thousands of distinct CDR3 sequences in the sample; 36% occur only once, and approximately 13% lies in the top ten. Sequenced input: blood. These receptors originate from a man aged 18 to 30 in good health.

The chain couples TRBV27 to TRBJ2-3, with D possibly being TRBD2 (7 bases). CDR1 and CDR2 (germline): MNHEY, SMNVEV (reference sequence). Trimming left V 11 bases short and J 1 base short, with 13 bases between. CDR3 length: 13 residues. CDR3 DNA sequence: TGTGCCTGTGGGGGGGGCCGCACAGATACGCAGTATTTT. It specifies CACGGGRTDTQYF.

This clonotype was counted only a few times. The chain has TRBV6-2 or TRBV6-3 and TRBJ2-7; D ambiguous. Germline V gives CDR1 MNHEY, CDR2 SVGEGT. Trimming removed 0 bases from V and 3 bases from J, with 9 bases in between. This CDR3 has 14 residues. The CDR3 DNA sequence: TGTGCCAGCAGTTACTCCCGTGGGGACTACGAGCAGTACTTC. Translation gives CASSYSRGDYEQYF.

This clonotype was observed a few times. The chain recombines TRBV2 with TRBJ1-5; 12 bases align to TRBD1. This CDR3 spans 15 amino acids. Trimming at V came to 6 bases and at J to 6 bases, leaving 6 bases not matched to a gene. CDR1 is SNHLY and CDR2 is FYNNEI in the germline V gene. The CDR3 region has the DNA TGTGCCAGCAGCTGGGACAGGGGGCTAGGTCAGCCCCAGCATTTT. It encodes CASSWDRGLGQPQHF.

This clonotype was seen more than once but under ten times. This sequence joins TRBV2 and TRBJ1-2; D may be TRBD1 (5 bases). CDR3 length equals 13 residues. Germline V gives CDR1 SNHLY, CDR2 FYNNEI. V gave up 4 bases and J gave up 3 bases, with 9 bases separating them. CDR3 DNA: TGTGCCAGCAGTGCAGGGCAGGACTATGGCTACACCTTC. Its translation is CASSAGQDYGYTF.

This clonotype was observed a few times. V gene TRBV12-3 or TRBV12-4 combines with J gene TRBJ2-5; D may be TRBD2 (7 bases). The ends were cut back, 5 bases at V and 7 bases at J, with 23 bases in the middle. This CDR3 is built from 16 residues. The CDR3 sequence: CASSPQGVFRGATQYF. CDR3 nucleotide sequence: TGTGCCAGCAGTCCCCAAGGGGTATTTCGGGGGGCGACCCAGTACTTC.

The gene calls are TRBV20-1 and TRBJ1-5; 8 bases align to TRBD1. CDR3 size: 13 residues. The germline CDR1 and CDR2 sequences are DFQATT and SNEGSKA (reference sequence). J was trimmed by 3 bases and V by 3 bases; bases with no gene match: 1. The CDR3, as DNA: TGCAGTGCTAGCAGGGGGCTCAATCAGCCCCAGCATTTT. Protein: CSASRGLNQPQHF.

The table lists this clonotype with many counts. The chain employs TRBV9 and TRBJ2-5; D uncertain. V gave up 2 bases and J gave up 4 bases, with 12 bases separating them. The CDR3 contains 14 residues. Germline V lookup: CDR1 SGDLS, CDR2 YYNGEE. CDR3 protein: CASSVAASGETQYF. CDR3 DNA sequence: TGTGCCAGCAGCGTCGCCGCTTCGGGAGAGACCCAGTACTTC. The complete variable domain, with remaining parts taken from reference TRBV9 and TRBJ2-5, reads DSGVTQTPKHLITATGQRVTLRCSPRSGDLSVYWYQQSLDQGLQFLIQYYNGEERAKGNILERFSAQQFPDLHSELNLSSLELGDSALYFCASSVAASGETQYFGPGTRLLVL.

The rearrangement joins TRBV12-3 or TRBV12-4 to TRBJ2-3; TRBD1 might be the D (6 bases). This CDR3 has 16 amino acids. V was pared by 0 bases and J by 2 bases, with 12 bases between. The CDR3 here is CASSLALGTFTDTQYF. The CDR3 DNA sequence: TGTGCCAGCAGTTTAGCGCTCGGGACATTCACAGATACGCAGTATTTT.

This clonotype was seen repeatedly, ten times or more. V and J are TRBV20-1 and TRBJ2-7; D remains ambiguous. Germline V gene data show CDR1 as DFQATT and CDR2 as SNEGSKA (reference sequence). This CDR3 is 13 amino acids long. V dropped 4 bases and J dropped 1 base, with 11 bases sitting between them. CDR3 nucleotides: TGCAGTGCTACCCCGGGCCCTTCCTACGAGCAGTACTTC. It is translated as CSATPGPSYEQYF.

This chain uses TRBV7-2 with TRBJ1-5; TRBD1 matches 8 bases. In germline, CDR1 is SGHTA, CDR2 FQGNSA. V was clipped by 2 bases and J by 7 bases; unmatched bases: 4. The CDR3 is 14 residues long. The chain's CDR3 is CASSLRWDRQPQHF. The DNA for the CDR3 is TGTGCCAGCAGCTTAAGGTGGGACAGGCAGCCCCAGCATTTT.